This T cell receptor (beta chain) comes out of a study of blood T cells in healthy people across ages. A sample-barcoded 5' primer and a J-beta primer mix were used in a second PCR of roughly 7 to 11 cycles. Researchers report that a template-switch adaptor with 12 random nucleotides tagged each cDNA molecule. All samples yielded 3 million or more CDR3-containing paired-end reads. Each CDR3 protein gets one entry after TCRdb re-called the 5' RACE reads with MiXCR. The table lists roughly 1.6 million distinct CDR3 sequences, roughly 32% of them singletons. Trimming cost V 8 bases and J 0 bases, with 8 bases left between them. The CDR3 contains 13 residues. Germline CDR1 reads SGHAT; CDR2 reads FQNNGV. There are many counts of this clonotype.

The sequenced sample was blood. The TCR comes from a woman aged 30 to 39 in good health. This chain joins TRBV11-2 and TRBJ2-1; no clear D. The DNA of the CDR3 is TGTGCCAGCCGCCAGAGCTCCTACAATGAGCAGTTCTTC. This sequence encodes CASRQSSYNEQFF.